What follows is one TCR beta chain and its context. This clone turned up a few times. The specificity of this receptor is unknown. It has no much larger one-base neighbor in the sample; base qualities were not kept. The sample originates from a study of T cell responses to AZD1222 COVID-19 vaccine (dated by TCRdb to the early 2020s). General notes on the study: AZD1222 recipients with second doses at about 4 weeks or about 12 weeks were pooled, because spike-specific TCR depth and breadth did not differ between schedules. TCR sequencing was performed for 233 trial participants, of whom about 200 were given two doses of AZD1222 and around 26 were given two doses of MenACWY control vaccine. Trial participants were enrolled by age into 18-55, 56-69 and 70-plus year subgroups, with approximately 160, 26 and 62 TCR-sequenced participants respectively. Results the study describes overall, beyond this receptor: Because no day 14 peak-response samples were available, the repertoires could be characterized only after the peak T cell response. Epitopes outside the regions mutated in the B.1.351 and B.1.1.7 variants were reportedly recognized by nearly half of the unique spike-specific TCRs. Spike-specific TCR breadth and depth rose significantly after two AZD1222 doses compared with day 0 and with MenACWY recipients. In the small 56-69-year group, the increase in depth fell short of significance, most likely because of low power. Only six AZD1222 recipients were SARS-CoV-2 seropositive at baseline, limiting conclusions about previously exposed vaccinees. Vaccine-associated CD4 TCRs spanned the whole spike protein, with dominant responses in regions 160-218 and 743-854. Most participants were white British and females outnumbered males, and the authors suggested that clonal diversity may have been underestimated.

From a lookup of the germline V gene, CDR1 and CDR2 are SNHLY and FYNNEI. V trim: 5 bases; J trim: 7 bases; unmatched bases: 9. CDR3 length: 14 amino acids, cysteine to phenylalanine. The retained sequence is limited to the CDR3, 42 bases, with the frame set at the first base. In the paper's terms, the time point label means: baseline before first vaccination. Vaccinee samples came from UK trials COV001 and COV002, including a single-blind randomized controlled phase 2/3 trial of AZD1222 (ChAdOx1 nCoV-19) in healthy adults. For TCRbeta chain sequencing, PBMC samples from trial participants were taken at day 0 and at day 28 after the second dose. The CDR3 regions of human TCRbeta chains were analyzed by immunosequencing. For the original study's pipeline: TCRs in the repertoires were matched against a reference library of SARS-CoV-2-specific TCRs that had been generated with the MIRA antigen-specificity platform. Breadth meant the fraction of unique TCRs that were SARS-CoV-2-associated, whereas depth meant the fraction of total T cells that were SARS-CoV-2-associated. Using the MIRA data, each spike-specific TCR was assigned both to the spike region to which the TCR was reactive and to a CD4 or CD8 class. Log10-transformed breadth and depth values were compared by one-way ANOVA with Sidak's multiple comparisons tests. Here the immuneACCESS table is served through TCRdb, limited to in-frame sequences with V and J called. Missing clones are a known gap in these copies; in checked studies unresolved V genes cover under half, and the rest lacks a known reason. V and J calls and clone size are those listed in that table; D and trimming were worked out from the DNA. Recorded for this sample are tens of thousands of clones; approximately 90% of them occurred a single time. Of the sample, less than 3% is held by the ten largest clones.

This TCR was recovered from an adult in good health. The sequenced sample was peripheral blood, obtained on day 0 of AZD1222 vaccination. Recombination connected TRBV2 to TRBJ2-5, and 8 junctional nucleotides match TRBD1. In nucleotides, the sequence is TGTGCCAGCAGTCGGACAGGGCTTGATGGGACCCAGTACTTC. The translation is CASSRTGLDGTQYF.